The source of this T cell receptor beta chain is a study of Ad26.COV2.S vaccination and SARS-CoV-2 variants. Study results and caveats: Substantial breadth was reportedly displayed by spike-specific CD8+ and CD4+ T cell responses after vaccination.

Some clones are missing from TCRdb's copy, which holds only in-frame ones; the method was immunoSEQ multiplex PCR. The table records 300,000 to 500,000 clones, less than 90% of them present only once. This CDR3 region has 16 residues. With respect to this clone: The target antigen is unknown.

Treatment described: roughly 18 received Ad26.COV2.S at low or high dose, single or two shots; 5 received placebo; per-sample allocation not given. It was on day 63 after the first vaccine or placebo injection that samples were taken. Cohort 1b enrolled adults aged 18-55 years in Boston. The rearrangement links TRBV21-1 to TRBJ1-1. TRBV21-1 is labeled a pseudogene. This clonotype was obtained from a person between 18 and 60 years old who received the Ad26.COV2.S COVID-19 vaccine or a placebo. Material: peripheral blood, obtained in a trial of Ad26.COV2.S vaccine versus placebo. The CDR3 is CASSPVKNLGNTEAFF. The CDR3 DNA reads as TGTGCCAGCAGCCCCGTAAAAAACCTCGGGAACACTGAAGCTTTCTTT.